Included here is one TCR beta chain sequence, with context. Assay used: immunoSEQ multiplex PCR; TCRdb lists only in-frame clones, some missing. The table lists roughly 95,000 clones, around 81% of them singletons, with about 4.3% in the top ten. This CDR3 contains 15 residues. Germline V gene sequence: CDR1 SGHVS, CDR2 FQNEAQ. V gave up 1 base and J gave up 7 bases; unmatched junction bases: 9. The data were taken from a study of blood T cell repertoires in COVID-19. On the study more broadly: T cells, B-cell-depleted T cells, or PBMCs provided the cDNA or gDNA that served as material.

The sequence was obtained from a man aged 55 to 70 with acute or convalescent COVID-19. Sequenced input: peripheral blood. The chain joins TRBV7-8 to TRBJ1-1, with 7 positions matching TRBD1. DNA for the CDR3: TGTGCCAGCAGCTTAGGCTTCGGGACAGTCATTGAAGCTTTCTTT. This gives the protein CASSLGFGTVIEAFF.